The T cell receptor beta chain under discussion was sequenced for a study of blood T cell repertoires in COVID-19. Germline V gene data show CDR1 as SGHTS and CDR2 as YDEGEE. This CDR3 region has 13 residues. V was clipped by 4 bases and J by 4 bases, with 6 bases between them. Participants, 18 to 89 years old, spanned more than 20 US areas. Donors of Cohort 3 who recovered were those that had two negative PCRs, clearance, or symptom resolution. Methods used by the authors: Amplification of reference gene primers provided the estimated nucleated cell counts. Some clones are missing from TCRdb's copy, which holds only in-frame ones; the method was immunoSEQ multiplex PCR. V, J and clone size are taken as reported in that table, and D and trimming were inferred from the DNA itself. The table has a few hundred thousand clones, approximately 90% seen once.

This TCR derives from a man younger than 45 who had recovered from COVID-19. V is TRBV5-8 and J is TRBJ2-6; TRBD2 is a possible D gene (6 bases). The sample taken for sequencing was PBMCs or T cells enriched from blood (not recorded which). CDR3 nucleotides: TGTGCCAGCAGCGCGGGGGGGGCCAACGTCCTGACTTTC. Encoded protein: CASSAGGANVLTF.